A single T cell receptor beta chain is shown here with its context. Its antigen is not identified. The CDR3 loop spans 14 amino acids. Germline V gene lookup returns CDR1 MNHEY and CDR2 SVGAGI. Trimming left V 7 bases short and J 5 bases short, with 15 bases between. The assay was immunoSEQ multiplex PCR, and TCRdb's table has in-frame clones only and misses some. Of some 100,000 clones in the sample, more than 85% were seen once. The record originates from a study of siplizumab effects on memory and regulatory T cells. Regarding the study as a whole: The alloreactive clones that mapped to unstimulated subsets made up only a minor fraction.

Sequencing input: CD8+ T cells sorted from blood. The sequence came from a human donor in good health. The chain is built from TRBV6-5 and TRBJ1-5; maybe TRBD1 (6 bases). CDR3 region: CASTQGREDQPQHF. For the CDR3, the DNA is TGTGCCAGCACACAGGGTAGGGAGGATCAGCCCCAGCATTTT.